These T cell receptor beta chains were read from a single sample in a study of CD8 T cells in ankylosing spondylitis. Using its own MiXCR run on the 5' RACE reads, TCRdb lists one record per CDR3 protein. This sample carries 300,000 to 400,000 distinct CDR3 sequences, approximately 15% of them seen once, and the ten largest clones take 1.1%. Sequencing input: blood, either unsorted or a sorted T cell fraction (not recorded which). These receptors all stem from a male donor with ankylosing spondylitis or in good health (not recorded which). The CDR3 runs from the conserved cysteine through the conserved F or W. The order of the fields is CDR3 DNA, CDR3 protein, CDR3 length, clone size, J gene, D gene, V gene. A D gene is named only where the DNA matches it firmly. The size entry is marked missing in some rows and otherwise reads once, few, many or a size class.

TGTGCCAGCAGCGTAGGTCCAAAGGGGACTGAAGCTTTCTTT CASSVGPKGTEAFF 14 many TRBJ1-1 . TRBV9
TGCAGTGCTAGTTCCGTGTCTACCCAAGAGACCCAGTACTTC CSASSVSTQETQYF 14 few TRBJ2-5 . TRBV20-1
TGCGCCAGCAGCTCACAGTTTAATGAGCAGTTCTTC CASSSQFNEQFF 12 many TRBJ2-1 . TRBV5-1
TGCAGCGGCCGGGAAGCCGGGGAGCTGTTTTTT CSGREAGELFF 11 many TRBJ2-2 . TRBV29-1
TGTGCCAGCAGTCCCCACAGGTGGGGTCTTCAAGAGACCCAGTACTTC CASSPHRWGLQETQYF 16 few TRBJ2-5 . TRBV27
TGTGCCACCAGCAGAGCTAGGACACTAGAGCAGTTCTTC CATSRARTLEQFF 13 many TRBJ2-1 . TRBV15
TGTGCCAGCAGTTCACGACACAGACAAGAGACCCAGTACTTC CASSSRHRQETQYF 14 few TRBJ2-5 . TRBV27
TGTGCCAGCAGCCCGACGACAGGTGGGAACACTGAAGCTTTCTTT CASSPTTGGNTEAFF 15 many TRBJ1-1 . TRBV12-3/TRBV12-4
TGTGCCAGCAGCTTTTGGGGGTTAGGGACAGGTGCATCCTACGAGCAGTACTTC CASSFWGLGTGASYEQYF 18 . TRBJ2-7 TRBD1 TRBV5-5
TGTGCCAGCAGCCACCTTGGGACTGCCCGCCTCTTCAATGAGCAGTTCTTC CASSHLGTARLFNEQFF 17 . TRBJ2-1 . TRBV3-1
TGTGCCAGCAGTAATGCCGGGGGACAGACGAAAAACATTCAGTACTTC CASSNAGGQTKNIQYF 16 . TRBJ2-4 . TRBV6-2/TRBV6-3
TGTGCCAGCAGTCGCCCGGGAGGGGGTGAAGCTTTCTTT CASSRPGGGEAFF 13 many TRBJ1-1 . TRBV6-6
TGTGCCAGTAGTATAGTGGGTCAGCCCCAGCATTTT CASSIVGQPQHF 12 few TRBJ1-5 . TRBV19
TGTGCCAGCAGTGATGCGGGGGCTTTCTTT CASSDAGAFF 10 . TRBJ1-1 . TRBV6-1
TGTGCCAGCAGCTCCCAAGGGGTGTTCGGCAATCAGCCCCAGCATTTT CASSSQGVFGNQPQHF 16 few TRBJ1-5 . TRBV7-8
TGCGCCAGCAGTCCGGGGGCTGAGTACGAGCAGTACTTC CASSPGAEYEQYF 13 . TRBJ2-7 . TRBV5-1
TGTGCCATCAGATTAACCGGGACAGGAGGAAACACCATATATTTT CAIRLTGTGGNTIYF 15 . TRBJ1-3 TRBD1 TRBV10-3
TGCGCCAGCAGTGAGTCGACGTCCTTCAGGCGCTCCTACAATGAGCAGTTCTTC CASSESTSFRRSYNEQFF 18 . TRBJ2-1 . TRBV10-1